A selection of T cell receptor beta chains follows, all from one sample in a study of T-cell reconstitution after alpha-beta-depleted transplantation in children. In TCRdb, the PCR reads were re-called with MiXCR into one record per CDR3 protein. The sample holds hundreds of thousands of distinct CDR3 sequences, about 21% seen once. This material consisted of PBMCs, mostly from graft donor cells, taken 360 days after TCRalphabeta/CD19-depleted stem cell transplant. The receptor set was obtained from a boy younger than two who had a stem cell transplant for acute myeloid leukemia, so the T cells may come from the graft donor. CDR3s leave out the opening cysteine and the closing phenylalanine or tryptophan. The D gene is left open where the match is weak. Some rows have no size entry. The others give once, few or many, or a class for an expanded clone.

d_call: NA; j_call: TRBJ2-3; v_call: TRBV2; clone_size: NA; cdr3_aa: ASGPNRDSTDTQY
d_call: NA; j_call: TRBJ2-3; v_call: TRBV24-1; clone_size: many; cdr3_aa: ATGHGLGKGTQY
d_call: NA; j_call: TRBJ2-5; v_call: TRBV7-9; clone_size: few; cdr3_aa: ASSKMGDVETQY
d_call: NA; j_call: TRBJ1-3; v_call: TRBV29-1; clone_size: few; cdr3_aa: SGQQGFGNTIY
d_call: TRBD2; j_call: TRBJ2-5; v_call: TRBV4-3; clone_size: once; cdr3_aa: ASSLRLAAETQY
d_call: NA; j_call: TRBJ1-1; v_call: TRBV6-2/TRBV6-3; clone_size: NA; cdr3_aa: ASSYGAALNTEAF
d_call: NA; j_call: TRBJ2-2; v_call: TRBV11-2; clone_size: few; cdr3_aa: ASSLPPGANTGELF
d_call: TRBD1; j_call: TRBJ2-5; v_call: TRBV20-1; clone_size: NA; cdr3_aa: SARATGIETLY
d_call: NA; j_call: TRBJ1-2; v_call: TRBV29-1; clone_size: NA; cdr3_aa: SVGDTFNYGYT
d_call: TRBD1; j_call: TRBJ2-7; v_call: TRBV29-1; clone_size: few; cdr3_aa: SADSGQGHYEQY
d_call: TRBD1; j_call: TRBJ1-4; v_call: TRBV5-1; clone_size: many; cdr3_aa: ASSPWGQSTNEKLF